Here is one T cell receptor beta chain with its context. The antigen remains unidentified. This entry comes from a study of Ad26.COV2.S vaccination and SARS-CoV-2 variants. General study results and limits: Across vaccine and placebo recipients, the breadth of non-spike TCRs was similar.

V shed 7 bases, J shed 4 bases, and the junction held 7 bases outside the gene matches. CDR3 length: 13 residues. Germline-derived CDR1 and CDR2 are GTSNPN and SVGIG (reference sequence). Treatment given: some 20 received Ad26.COV2.S at low or high dose, single or two shots; about 5 received placebo; per-sample allocation not given. Samples came from day 63 after the first vaccine or placebo injection. An 18-55-year-old adult in Boston served as donor. Here immunoSEQ multiplex PCR was the method, and the copy in TCRdb shows in-frame clones only, minus some. The sample contains roughly 410,000 clones, around four fifths of which appear only once.

The sequence was collected from a person aged 18-65 years who received the Ad26.COV2.S COVID-19 vaccine or a placebo. The chain joins TRBV30 to TRBJ1-2; 9 nucleotides align to TRBD1. The sample in question was peripheral blood, obtained in a trial of Ad26.COV2.S vaccine versus placebo. The CDR3 region has the DNA TGTGCCTTCGCCCGGACAGGGGCCTATGGCTACACCTTC. It encodes CAFARTGAYGYTF. Full variable domain (outside the CDR3, taken from reference TRBV30 and TRBJ1-2): SQTIHQWPATLVQPVGSPLSLECTVEGTSNPNLYWYRQAAGRGLQLLFYSVGIGQISSEVPQNLSASRPQDRQFILSSKKLLLSDSGFYLCAFARTGAYGYTFGSGTRLTVV.